The clone carrying this TCR beta chain was recorded only once. Profiling relied on immunoSEQ multiplex PCR, and the TCRdb table lists in-frame clones only, not all of them. The data hold roughly 100,000 clones, with roughly 89% observed a single time. The data are from a study of blood T cell repertoires in COVID-19. Study background: In each case, the material was cDNA or gDNA derived from T cells, B-cell-depleted T cells, or PBMCs.

The CDR3 runs to 12 residues. V shed 2 bases and J shed 6 bases, with 8 bases lying between them. Germline CDR1 SGHAT, CDR2 FQNNGV. The sample comprised peripheral blood. This sequence was found in a woman aged 80 or over in a cohort sampled during active COVID-19. The chain recombines TRBV11-2 with TRBJ2-7, with D unclear. CDR3 amino acids: CASSLSNVEQYF. CDR3 bases: TGTGCCAGCAGCTTAAGCAATGTCGAGCAGTACTTC.